This TCR beta chain appears in the sequencing data of a study of cytomegalovirus exposure and HLA in healthy donors. General study results and limits: A few CMV-associated chains proved CMV antigen-specific in vitro. Cytomegalovirus-associated TCR beta chains were listed, numbering roughly 150. Earlier analysis found most TCR beta V segments productive about 90% or about 30% of the time.

The study ran its PCR with 60 Vbeta and 13 Jbeta primers. Sequenced by immunoSEQ multiplex PCR; TCRdb stores in-frame clones only, minus some. The sample lists some 100,000 clones; around three quarters were seen once. Between the trimmed V and J ends, which lost 3 bases and 7 bases, there was a span of 12 bases. The length of the CDR3 is 12 residues. Germline V gene lookup returns CDR1 GTSNPN and CDR2 SVGIG (reference sequence). On this clone itself: Its antigen remains unidentified.

Sequencing was carried out using PBMCs. The rearrangement joins TRBV30 to TRBJ2-5; D gene uncertain. The sequence came from a male donor in good health and CMV-seropositive. CDR3 residues: CAWRTPRRTQYF. The CDR3, as DNA: TGTGCCTGGAGAACCCCCAGAAGGACCCAGTACTTC. The whole variable domain, remainder taken from reference TRBV30 and TRBJ2-5, is SQTIHQWPATLVQPVGSPLSLECTVEGTSNPNLYWYRQAAGRGLQLLFYSVGIGQISSEVPQNLSASRPQDRQFILSSKKLLLSDSGFYLCAWRTPRRTQYFGPGTRLLVL.